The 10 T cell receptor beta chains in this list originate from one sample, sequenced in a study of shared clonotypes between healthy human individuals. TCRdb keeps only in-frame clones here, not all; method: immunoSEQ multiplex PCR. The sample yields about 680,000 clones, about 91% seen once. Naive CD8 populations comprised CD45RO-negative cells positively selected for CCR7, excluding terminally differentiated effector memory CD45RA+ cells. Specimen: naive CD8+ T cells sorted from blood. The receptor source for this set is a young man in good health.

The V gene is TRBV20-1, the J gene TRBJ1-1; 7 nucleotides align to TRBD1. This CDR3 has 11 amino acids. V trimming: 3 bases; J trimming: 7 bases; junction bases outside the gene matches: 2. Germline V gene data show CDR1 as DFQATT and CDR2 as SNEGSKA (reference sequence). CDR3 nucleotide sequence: TGCAGTGCTAGGGGACAGTTTGAAGCTTTCTTT. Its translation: CSARGQFEAFF.

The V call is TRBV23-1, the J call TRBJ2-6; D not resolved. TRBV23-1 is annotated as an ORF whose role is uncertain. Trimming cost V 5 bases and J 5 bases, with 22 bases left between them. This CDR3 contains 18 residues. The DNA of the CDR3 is TGCGCCAGCAGTTGCCTGTTTACGCAACAAAGTCGGGCCAACGTCCTGACTTTC. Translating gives CASSCLFTQQSRANVLTF.

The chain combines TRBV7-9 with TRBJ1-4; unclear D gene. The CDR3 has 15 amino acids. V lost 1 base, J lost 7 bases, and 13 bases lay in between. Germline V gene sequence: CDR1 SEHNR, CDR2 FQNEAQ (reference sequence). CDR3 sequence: CASSLVSSAGEKLFF. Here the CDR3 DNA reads TGTGCCAGCAGCTTAGTCAGTAGTGCCGGTGAAAAACTGTTTTTT.

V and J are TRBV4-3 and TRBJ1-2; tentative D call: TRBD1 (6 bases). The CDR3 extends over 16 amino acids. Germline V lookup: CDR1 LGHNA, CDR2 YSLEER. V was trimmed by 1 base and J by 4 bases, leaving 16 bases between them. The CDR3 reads CASSQAPWDTTYGYTF. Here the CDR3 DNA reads TGCGCCAGCAGCCAAGCCCCTTGGGACACTACCTATGGCTACACCTTC.

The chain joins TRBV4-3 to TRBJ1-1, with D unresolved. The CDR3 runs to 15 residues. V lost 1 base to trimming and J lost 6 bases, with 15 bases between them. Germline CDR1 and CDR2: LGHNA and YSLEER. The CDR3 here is CASSQVRAGGAEAFF. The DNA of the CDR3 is TGCGCCAGCAGCCAAGTGAGGGCGGGAGGCGCTGAAGCTTTCTTT.

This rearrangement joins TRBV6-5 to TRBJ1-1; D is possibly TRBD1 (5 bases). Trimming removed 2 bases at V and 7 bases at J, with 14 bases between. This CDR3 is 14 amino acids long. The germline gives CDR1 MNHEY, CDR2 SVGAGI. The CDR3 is CASSYTGRKREAFF. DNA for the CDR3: TGTGCCAGCAGTTACACAGGACGGAAACGTGAAGCTTTCTTT.

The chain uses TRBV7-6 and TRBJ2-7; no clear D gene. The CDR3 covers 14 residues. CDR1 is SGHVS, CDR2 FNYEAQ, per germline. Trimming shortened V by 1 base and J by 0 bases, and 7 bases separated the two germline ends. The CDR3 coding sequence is TGTGCCAGCAGCTTAGAAATCAACTCCTACGAGCAGTACTTC. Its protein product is CASSLEINSYEQYF.

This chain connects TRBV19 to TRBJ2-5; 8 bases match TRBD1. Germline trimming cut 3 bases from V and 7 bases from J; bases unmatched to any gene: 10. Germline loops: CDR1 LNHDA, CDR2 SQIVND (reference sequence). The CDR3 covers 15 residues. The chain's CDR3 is CASSMQGARFRTQYF. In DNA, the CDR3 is TGTGCCAGTAGTATGCAGGGGGCGCGGTTTCGGACCCAGTACTTC. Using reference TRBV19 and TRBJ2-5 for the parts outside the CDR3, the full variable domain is DGGITQSPKYLFRKEGQNVTLSCEQNLNHDAMYWYRQDPGQGLRLIYYSQIVNDFQKGDIAEGYSVSREKKESFPLTVTSAQKNPTAFYLCASSMQGARFRTQYFGPGTRLLVL.

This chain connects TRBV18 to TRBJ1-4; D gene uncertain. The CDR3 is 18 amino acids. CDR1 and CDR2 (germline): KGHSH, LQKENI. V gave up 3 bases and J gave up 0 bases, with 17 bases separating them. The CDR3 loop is CASSPVVSPGTTNEKLFF. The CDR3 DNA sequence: TGTGCCAGCTCACCGGTTGTTTCTCCGGGAACAACTAATGAAAAACTGTTTTTT.

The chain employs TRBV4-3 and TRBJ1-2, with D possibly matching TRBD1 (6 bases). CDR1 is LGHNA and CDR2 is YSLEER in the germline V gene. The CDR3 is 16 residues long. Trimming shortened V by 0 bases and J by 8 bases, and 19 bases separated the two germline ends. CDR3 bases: TGCGCCAGCAGCCAAGATTCAGGGGCGGATTTCGACGGCTACACCTTC. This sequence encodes CASSQDSGADFDGYTF.